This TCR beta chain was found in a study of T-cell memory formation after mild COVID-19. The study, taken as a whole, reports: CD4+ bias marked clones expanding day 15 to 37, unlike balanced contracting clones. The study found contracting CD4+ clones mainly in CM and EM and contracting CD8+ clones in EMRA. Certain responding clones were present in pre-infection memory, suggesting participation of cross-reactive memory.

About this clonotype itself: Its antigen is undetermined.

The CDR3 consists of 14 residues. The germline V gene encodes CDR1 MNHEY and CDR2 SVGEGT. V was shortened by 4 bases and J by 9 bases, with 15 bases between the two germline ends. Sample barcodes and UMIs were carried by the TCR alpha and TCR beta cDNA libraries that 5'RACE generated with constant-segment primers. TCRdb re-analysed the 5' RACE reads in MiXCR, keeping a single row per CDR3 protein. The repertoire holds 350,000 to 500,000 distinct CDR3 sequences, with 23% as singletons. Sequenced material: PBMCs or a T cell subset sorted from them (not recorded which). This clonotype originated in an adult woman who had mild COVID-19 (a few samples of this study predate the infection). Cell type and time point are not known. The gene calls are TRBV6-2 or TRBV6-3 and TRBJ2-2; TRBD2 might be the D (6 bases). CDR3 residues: CASSFTGGTRELFF. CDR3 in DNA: TGTGCCAGCAGTTTTACGGGCGGGACGCGGGAGCTGTTTTTT.